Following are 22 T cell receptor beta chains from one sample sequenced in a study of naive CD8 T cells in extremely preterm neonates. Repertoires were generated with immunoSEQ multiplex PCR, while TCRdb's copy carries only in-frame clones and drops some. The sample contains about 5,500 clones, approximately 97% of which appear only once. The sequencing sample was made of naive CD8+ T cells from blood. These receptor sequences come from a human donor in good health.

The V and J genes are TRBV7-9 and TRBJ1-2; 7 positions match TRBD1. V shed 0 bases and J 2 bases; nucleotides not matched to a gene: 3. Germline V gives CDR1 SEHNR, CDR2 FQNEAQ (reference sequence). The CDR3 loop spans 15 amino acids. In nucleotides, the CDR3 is TGTGCCAGCAGCTTAGCAGGGGGCATGAACTATGGCTACACCTTC. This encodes CASSLAGGMNYGYTF.

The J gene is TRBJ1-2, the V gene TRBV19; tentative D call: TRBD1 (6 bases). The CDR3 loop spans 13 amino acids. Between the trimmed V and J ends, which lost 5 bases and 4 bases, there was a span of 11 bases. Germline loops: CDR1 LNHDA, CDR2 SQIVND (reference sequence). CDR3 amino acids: CASSPGAGYGYTF. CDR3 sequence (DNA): TGTGCCAGTAGTCCAGGGGCTGGCTATGGCTACACCTTC.

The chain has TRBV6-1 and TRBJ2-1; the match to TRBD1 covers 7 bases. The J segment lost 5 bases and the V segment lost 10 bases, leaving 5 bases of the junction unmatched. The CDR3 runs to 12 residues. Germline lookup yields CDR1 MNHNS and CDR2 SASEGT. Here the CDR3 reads CANGDRHNEQFF. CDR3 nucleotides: TGTGCCAACGGGGACAGACACAATGAGCAGTTCTTC.

The CDR3 reads CASTHAGAGEQYF. The CDR3 bases are TGTGCCAGCACCCATGCCGGAGCGGGGGAGCAGTACTTC. The chain combines TRBV5-6 with TRBJ2-7, with 7 bases aligning to TRBD2. V lost 6 bases and J lost 7; bases outside the gene matches: 10. This CDR3 has 13 amino acids. CDR1 SGHDT and CDR2 YYEEEE come from the germline V gene.

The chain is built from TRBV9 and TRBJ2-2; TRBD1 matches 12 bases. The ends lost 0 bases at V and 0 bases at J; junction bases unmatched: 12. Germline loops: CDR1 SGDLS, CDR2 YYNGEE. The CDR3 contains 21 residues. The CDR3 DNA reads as TGTGCCAGCAGCGTAGCCGCCAGAGGGACAGGGGGCTATCCGAACACCGGGGAGCTGTTTTTT. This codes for CASSVAARGTGGYPNTGELFF.

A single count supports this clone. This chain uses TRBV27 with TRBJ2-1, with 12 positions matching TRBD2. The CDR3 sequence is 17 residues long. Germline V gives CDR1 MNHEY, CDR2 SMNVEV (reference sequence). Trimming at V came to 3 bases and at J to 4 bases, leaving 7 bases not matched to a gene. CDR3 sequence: CASSLPTSGGTYNEQFF. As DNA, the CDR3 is TGTGCCAGCAGTTTGCCAACTAGCGGGGGGACGTACAATGAGCAGTTCTTC.

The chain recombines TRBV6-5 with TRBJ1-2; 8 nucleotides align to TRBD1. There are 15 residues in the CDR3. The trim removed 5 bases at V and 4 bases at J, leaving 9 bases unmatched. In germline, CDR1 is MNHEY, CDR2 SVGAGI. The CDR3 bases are TGTGCCAGCAGTGCTGCAGGACAGGGCGCCTATGGCTACACCTTC. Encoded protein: CASSAAGQGAYGYTF.

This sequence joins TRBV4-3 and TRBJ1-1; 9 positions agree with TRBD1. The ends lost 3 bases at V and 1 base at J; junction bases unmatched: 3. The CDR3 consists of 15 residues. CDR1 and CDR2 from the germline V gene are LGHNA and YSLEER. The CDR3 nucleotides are TGCGCCAGCAGCCACCGGACAGGGGCGAACACTGAAGCTTTCTTT. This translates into CASSHRTGANTEAFF.

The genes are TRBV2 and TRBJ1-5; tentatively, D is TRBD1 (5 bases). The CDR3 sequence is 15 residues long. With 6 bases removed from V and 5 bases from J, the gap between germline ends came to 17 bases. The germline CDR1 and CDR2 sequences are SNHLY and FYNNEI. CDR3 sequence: CASSPGGTNYQPQHF. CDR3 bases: TGTGCCAGCAGCCCAGGCGGGACGAACTATCAGCCCCAGCATTTT.

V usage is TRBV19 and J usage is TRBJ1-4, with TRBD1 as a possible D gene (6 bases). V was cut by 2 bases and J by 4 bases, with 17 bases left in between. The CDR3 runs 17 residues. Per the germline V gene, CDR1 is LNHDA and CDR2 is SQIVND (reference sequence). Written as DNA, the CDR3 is TGTGCCAGTAGTATACCCTGGACAGAAGGATATAATGAAAAACTGTTTTTT. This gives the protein CASSIPWTEGYNEKLFF.

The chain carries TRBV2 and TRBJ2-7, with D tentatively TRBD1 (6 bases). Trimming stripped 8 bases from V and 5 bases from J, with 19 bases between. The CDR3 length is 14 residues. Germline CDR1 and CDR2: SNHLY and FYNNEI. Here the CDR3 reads CASENRVRVHEQYV. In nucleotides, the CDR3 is TGTGCCAGCGAGAACAGGGTCAGGGTCCACGAGCAGTACGTC.

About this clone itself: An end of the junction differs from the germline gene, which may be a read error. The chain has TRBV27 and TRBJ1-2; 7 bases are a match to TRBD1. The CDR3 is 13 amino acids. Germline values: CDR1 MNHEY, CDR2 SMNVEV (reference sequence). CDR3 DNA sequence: TGTGCCAGCAGGACGACAGGGACCTATGGCCACACCTTC. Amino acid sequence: CASRTTGTYGHTF.

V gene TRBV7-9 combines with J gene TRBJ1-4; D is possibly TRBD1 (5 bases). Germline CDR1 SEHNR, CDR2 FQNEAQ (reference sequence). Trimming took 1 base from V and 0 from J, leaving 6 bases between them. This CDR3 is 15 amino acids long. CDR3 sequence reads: CASSLVTATNEKLFF. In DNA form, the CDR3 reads TGTGCCAGCAGCTTAGTGACAGCAACTAATGAAAAACTGTTTTTT. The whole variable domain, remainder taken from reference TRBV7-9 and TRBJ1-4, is DTGVSQNPRHKITKRGQNVTFRCDPISEHNRLYWYRQTLGQGPEFLTYFQNEAQLEKSRLLSDRFSAERPKGSFSTLEIQRTEQGDSAMYLCASSLVTATNEKLFFGSGTQLSVL.

The CDR3: CASDGGAGILGYGYTF. The CDR3 coding sequence is TGCGCCAGCGATGGGGGCGCTGGGATTCTCGGCTATGGCTACACCTTC. The V and J genes are TRBV10-2 and TRBJ1-2, with a weak D call TRBD1 (6 bases). The CDR3 covers 16 residues. The germline V and J ends were trimmed by 8 bases and 4 bases, with 23 bases remaining between them. Germline assignment: CDR1 WSHSY and CDR2 SAAADI.

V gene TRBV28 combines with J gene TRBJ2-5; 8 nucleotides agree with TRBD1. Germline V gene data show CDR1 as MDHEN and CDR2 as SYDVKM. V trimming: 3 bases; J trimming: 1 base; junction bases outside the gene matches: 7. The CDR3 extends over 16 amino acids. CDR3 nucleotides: TGTGCCAGCAGTTTCCCCGGACAGGGCCTCCAAGAGACCCAGTACTTC. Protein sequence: CASSFPGQGLQETQYF.

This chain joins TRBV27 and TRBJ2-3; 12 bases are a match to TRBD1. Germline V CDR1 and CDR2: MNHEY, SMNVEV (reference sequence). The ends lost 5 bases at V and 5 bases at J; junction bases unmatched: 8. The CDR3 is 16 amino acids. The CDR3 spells CASSPRDRGPGDTQYF. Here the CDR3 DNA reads TGTGCCAGCAGTCCTAGGGACAGGGGGCCGGGAGATACGCAGTATTTT.

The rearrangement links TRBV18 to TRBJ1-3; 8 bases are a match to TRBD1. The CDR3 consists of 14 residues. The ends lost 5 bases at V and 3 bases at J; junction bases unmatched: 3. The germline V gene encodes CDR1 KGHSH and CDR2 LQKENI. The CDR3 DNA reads TGTGCCAGCTCATCGACAGGGGTTGGAAACACCATATATTTT. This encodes CASSSTGVGNTIYF.

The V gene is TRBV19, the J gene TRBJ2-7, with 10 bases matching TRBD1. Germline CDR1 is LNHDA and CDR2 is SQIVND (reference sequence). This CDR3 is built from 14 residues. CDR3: CASRVTGGRYGQYV. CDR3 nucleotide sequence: TGTGCCAGTAGGGTGACAGGGGGCCGTTACGGGCAGTACGTC.

CDR3 DNA sequence: TGTGCCAGCAGCTTGGATTCAGGGGAGATTTGGGAGACCCAGTACTTC. Translating gives CASSLDSGEIWETQYF. The chain has TRBV5-8 and TRBJ2-5, with a possible D match to TRBD1 (6 bases). The V end was cut by 0 bases, the J end by 5 bases, with 17 bases between. Looked up from germline, CDR1 is SGHTS and CDR2 is YDEGEE. The CDR3 length is 16 residues.

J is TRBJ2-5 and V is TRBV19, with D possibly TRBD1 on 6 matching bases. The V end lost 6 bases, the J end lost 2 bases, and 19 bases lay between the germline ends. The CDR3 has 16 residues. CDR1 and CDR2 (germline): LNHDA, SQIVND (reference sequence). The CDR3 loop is CASSTGTENIQETQYF. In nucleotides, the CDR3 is TGTGCCAGTAGCACAGGGACGGAGAATATTCAAGAGACCCAGTACTTC.

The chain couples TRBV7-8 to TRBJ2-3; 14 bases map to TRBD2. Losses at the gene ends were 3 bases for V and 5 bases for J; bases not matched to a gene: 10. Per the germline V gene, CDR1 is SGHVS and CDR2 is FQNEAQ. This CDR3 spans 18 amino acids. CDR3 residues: CASSFLRTSGGPRDTQYF. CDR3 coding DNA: TGTGCCAGCAGCTTCCTTCGGACTAGCGGGGGGCCGAGAGATACGCAGTATTTT.

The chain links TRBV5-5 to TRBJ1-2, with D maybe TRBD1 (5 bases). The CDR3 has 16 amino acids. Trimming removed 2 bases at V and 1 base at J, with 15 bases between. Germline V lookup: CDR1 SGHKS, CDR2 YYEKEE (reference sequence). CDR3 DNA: TGTGCCAGCAGCTTCAATAGGGCAGGGTTTAACTATGGCTACACCTTC. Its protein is CASSFNRAGFNYGYTF.